Below, 14 T cell receptor beta chains from the same sample are listed, as sequenced in a study of cytomegalovirus exposure and HLA in healthy donors. Primers: 60 Vbeta forward and 13 Jbeta reverse. Here immunoSEQ multiplex PCR was the method, and the copy in TCRdb shows in-frame clones only, minus some. Here the sample spans under 200,000 clones, approximately 80% being singletons. Specimen: PBMCs. The receptors derive from a male donor in good health and CMV-seropositive.

V is TRBV28 and J is TRBJ2-3; unclear D gene. The CDR3 has 13 amino acids. Trimming left V 2 bases short and J 6 bases short, with 9 bases between. CDR1 and CDR2 from the germline V gene are MDHEN and SYDVKM. The CDR3 region is CASSLPSGDTQYF. The CDR3 DNA reads as TGTGCCAGCAGTTTACCATCCGGGGATACGCAGTATTTT.

CDR3 loop: CASSSAGSSGTEAYEQYF. CDR3 bases: TGTGCCAGCAGCTCAGCCGGTTCTTCCGGGACAGAAGCCTACGAGCAGTACTTC. The V gene is TRBV13, the J gene TRBJ2-5, with 7 bases lining up with TRBD1. Matching the DNA end better, TRBJ2-7 makes the J call doubtful. The V gene's germline CDR1 is PRHDT and CDR2 FYEKMQ (reference sequence). This CDR3 spans 18 amino acids.

V gene TRBV14 combines with J gene TRBJ2-7; 16 bases fit TRBD2. CDR1 SGHDN and CDR2 FVKESK come from the germline V gene. V gave up 0 bases and J gave up 5 bases; unmatched junction bases: 10. The CDR3 sequence is 19 residues long. This CDR3 reads CASSQDRGTSGRAVDEQYF. Here the CDR3 DNA reads TGTGCCAGCAGCCAAGATCGGGGGACTAGCGGGAGGGCCGTCGACGAGCAGTACTTC.

The J gene is TRBJ1-1, the V gene TRBV11-3; the D is unclear. The CDR3 totals 13 residues. Trimming left V 5 bases short and J 3 bases short, with 10 bases between. CDR1 and CDR2 (germline): SGHNT, YENEEA. DNA of the CDR3: TGTGCCAGCAGCCTCACTTTTGACACTGAAGCTTTCTTT. This encodes CASSLTFDTEAFF.

The chain uses TRBV28 and TRBJ2-2; 9 positions agree with TRBD1. The CDR3 spans 15 residues. The junction had 5 bases not matched to a gene; V was cut back by 5 bases and J by 4 bases. Germline V gives CDR1 MDHEN, CDR2 SYDVKM. The CDR3 DNA is TGTGCCAGCAGTCAAGGGACAGGGCTCACCGGGGAGCTGTTTTTT. Residues: CASSQGTGLTGELFF.

The chain is built from TRBV6-5 and TRBJ2-7; 7 bases match TRBD2. V gave up 3 bases and J gave up 3 bases; unmatched junction bases: 8. Germline-derived CDR1 and CDR2 are MNHEY and SVGAGI. The CDR3 totals 15 residues. The CDR3 spells CASSYGPGGNYEQYF. DNA for the CDR3: TGTGCCAGCAGTTATGGGCCGGGGGGAAACTACGAGCAGTACTTC.

This chain links TRBV29-1 with TRBJ1-1, with D possibly matching TRBD1 (6 bases). The CDR3 is made up of 14 amino acids. Trimming shortened V by 6 bases and J by 1 base, and 15 bases separated the two germline ends. Germline V gene data show CDR1 as SQVTM and CDR2 as ANQGSEA. The chain's CDR3 is CSVGAQQGNTEAFF. CDR3 coding DNA: TGCAGCGTGGGGGCCCAACAGGGGAACACTGAAGCTTTCTTT.

This clone has only one observation. This rearrangement joins TRBV5-6 to TRBJ1-5; D is ambiguous. Trimming left V 1 base short and J 3 bases short, with 8 bases between. The CDR3 covers 14 residues. The germline CDR1 and CDR2 sequences are SGHDT and YYEEEE. The CDR3 coding sequence is TGTGCCAGCAGCTTGCTCATAGACAATCAGCCCCAGCATTTT. The encoded protein is CASSLLIDNQPQHF.

The rearrangement links TRBV6-5 to TRBJ2-7; D may be TRBD2 (6 bases). The V end was cut by 5 bases, the J end by 2 bases, with 16 bases between. Germline V gene sequence: CDR1 MNHEY, CDR2 SVGAGI. The CDR3 extends over 15 amino acids. DNA of the CDR3: TGTGCCAGCAGTCCCCTAGCGAGACTCACCTACGAGCAGTACTTC. Translation gives CASSPLARLTYEQYF.

This chain connects TRBV19 to TRBJ2-2; 9 bases agree with TRBD2. The V segment lost 8 bases and the J segment 3 bases; nucleotides outside the gene matches: 4. The CDR3 runs to 14 residues. The V gene's germline CDR1 is LNHDA and CDR2 SQIVND (reference sequence). As DNA, the CDR3 is TGTGCCAGTCGGAGACTAGCGGACACCGGGGAGCTGTTTTTT. Translated, it gives CASRRLADTGELFF.

The J gene is TRBJ2-1, the V gene TRBV19; the D is unclear. Germline CDR1 reads LNHDA; CDR2 reads SQIVND (reference sequence). There are 14 residues in the CDR3. V lost 6 bases, J lost 3 bases, and 12 bases lay in between. Here the CDR3 reads CASRALTGYNEQFF. The CDR3 DNA sequence: TGTGCCAGTAGGGCCCTTACGGGCTACAATGAGCAGTTCTTC.

V and J are TRBV6-5 and TRBJ1-4; 7 positions match TRBD1. The CDR3 spans 15 residues. Losses at the gene ends were 2 bases for V and 7 bases for J; bases not matched to a gene: 7. Germline assignment: CDR1 MNHEY and CDR2 SVGAGI. The DNA of the CDR3 is TGTGCCAGCAGTTACCAGACAGGGACGGGTGAAAAACTGTTTTTT. Protein sequence: CASSYQTGTGEKLFF.

This sequence joins TRBV30 and TRBJ2-7; 10 nucleotides match TRBD2. Germline V gene data show CDR1 as GTSNPN and CDR2 as SVGIG (reference sequence). The ends lost 1 base at V and 5 bases at J; junction bases unmatched: 5. The CDR3 contains 14 residues. CDR3 coding DNA: TGTGCCTGGAGTGAGGGGCTAGCGGGGGACGAGCAGTACTTC. Translating it yields CAWSEGLAGDEQYF. Together with reference TRBV30 and TRBJ2-7, the CDR3 gives the full variable domain: SQTIHQWPATLVQPVGSPLSLECTVEGTSNPNLYWYRQAAGRGLQLLFYSVGIGQISSEVPQNLSASRPQDRQFILSSKKLLLSDSGFYLCAWSEGLAGDEQYFGPGTRLTVT.

The V and J genes are TRBV27 and TRBJ2-7; D is undetermined. The CDR3 runs to 13 residues. V dropped 3 bases and J dropped 1 base, with 7 bases sitting between them. CDR1 and CDR2 from the germline V gene are MNHEY and SMNVEV (reference sequence). This CDR3 reads CASSLARSYEQYF. The CDR3 DNA reads TGTGCCAGCAGTTTGGCCAGATCCTACGAGCAGTACTTC.